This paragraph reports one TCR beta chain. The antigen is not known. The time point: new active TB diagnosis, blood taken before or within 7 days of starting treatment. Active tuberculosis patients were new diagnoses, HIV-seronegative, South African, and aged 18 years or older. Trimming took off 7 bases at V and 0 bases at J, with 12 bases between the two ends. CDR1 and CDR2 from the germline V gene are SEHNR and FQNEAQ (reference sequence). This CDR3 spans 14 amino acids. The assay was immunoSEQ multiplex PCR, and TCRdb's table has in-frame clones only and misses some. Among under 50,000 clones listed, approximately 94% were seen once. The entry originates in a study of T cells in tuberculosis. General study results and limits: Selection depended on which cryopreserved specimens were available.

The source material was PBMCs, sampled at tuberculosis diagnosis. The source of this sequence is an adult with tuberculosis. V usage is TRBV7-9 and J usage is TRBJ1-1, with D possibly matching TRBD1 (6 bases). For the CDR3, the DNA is TGTGCCAGCACCAGACAGGCTCTGAACACTGAAGCTTTCTTT. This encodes CASTRQALNTEAFF.